One and the same sample provided the 2 T cell receptor beta chains below, sequenced in a study of blood T cell repertoires in COVID-19. Assay: immunoSEQ multiplex PCR; the TCRdb copy retains only in-frame clones and omits some. This repertoire shows tens of thousands of clones, roughly 87% found once; its top ten account for 7.4%. Material: peripheral blood. The receptors here all came from a man aged 60 to 69 with active COVID-19.

The CDR3 sequence is CASSVGHPLGQGIGGELFF. The DNA for the CDR3 is TGTGCCAGCAGCGTAGGACATCCCCTAGGACAGGGGATTGGCGGGGAGCTGTTTTTT. The chain couples TRBV9 to TRBJ2-2; TRBD1 matches 9 bases. This CDR3 contains 19 residues. From germline, CDR1 is SGDLS and CDR2 YYNGEE. The V segment lost 0 bases and the J segment 7 bases; nucleotides outside the gene matches: 16.

CDR3 sequence: CATSDYSGGAAGELFF. CDR3 coding DNA: TGTGCCACCAGTGACTATAGCGGGGGGGCCGCCGGGGAGCTGTTTTTT. The chain joins TRBV24-1 to TRBJ2-2; 11 bases agree with TRBD2. The junction had 6 bases not matched to a gene; V was cut back by 4 bases and J by 6 bases. Germline CDR1 and CDR2: KGHDR and SFDVKD. There are 16 residues in the CDR3.